This section outlines one TCR beta chain sequence together with its context. No antigen is known for it. The CDR3 is 13 amino acids. CDR1 and CDR2 from the germline V gene are SGHDT and YYEEEE. The V end lost 4 bases, the J end lost 8 bases, and 13 bases lay between the germline ends. The sample belongs to a study of CD8 T cells in ankylosing spondylitis. Findings of the study overall: In synovial fluid and blood from reactive arthritis, some motif variants were previously reported. Disease-linked clones were CD8+ and relatively rare in peripheral blood. Reportedly, disease-linked clones are significantly enriched in ankylosing spondylitis patients' matched synovial fluid.

A quantitative 5'-RACE method, one with molecular barcodes, was used to make TCR beta libraries. TCRdb fed the 5' RACE reads into MiXCR, producing one record per CDR3 protein. Here the sample spans about 280,000 distinct CDR3 sequences, 20% being singletons. This chain joins TRBV5-6 and TRBJ2-1; D not resolved. The receptor comes from a male donor with ankylosing spondylitis or in good health (not recorded which). Sequenced material: blood, either unsorted or a sorted T cell fraction (not recorded which). The CDR3 reads CASSASPIHEQFF. For the CDR3, the DNA is TGTGCCAGCAGCGCGTCCCCCATCCATGAGCAGTTCTTC. Using reference TRBV5-6 and TRBJ2-1 for the parts outside the CDR3, the full variable domain is DAGVTQSPTHLIKTRGQQVTLRCSPKSGHDTVSWYQQALGQGPQFIFQYYEEEERQRGNFPDRFSGHQFPNYSSELNVNALLLGDSALYLCASSASPIHEQFFGPGTRLTVL.